Listed below are T cell receptor beta chains from one sample, sequenced in a study of T cell changes during pregnancy in multiple sclerosis. The method was immunoSEQ multiplex PCR; TCRdb's version includes in-frame clones alone and lacks a portion of them. Of about 39,000 clones listed, 90% are singletons. Sequenced material: CD4+ T cells from peripheral blood mononuclear cells, taken in the first trimester of pregnancy. The receptors come from a female donor in good health, enrolled as a control in a pregnancy study. Both conserved end residues are trimmed from each CDR3. The D gene is left open where the match is weak.

J gene: TRBJ1-2
V gene: TRBV9
D gene: TRBD1
CDR3 protein: ASSTQGAGGYT

J gene: TRBJ2-3
V gene: TRBV4-2
D gene: NA
CDR3 protein: ASSHATRGSMDTQY

J gene: TRBJ1-6
V gene: TRBV28
D gene: NA
CDR3 protein: ASSFPGGNNSPLH

J gene: TRBJ2-3
V gene: TRBV7-3
D gene: TRBD2
CDR3 protein: ASSTGGVAGGMGSDTQY

J gene: TRBJ2-1
V gene: TRBV11-2
D gene: NA
CDR3 protein: ASSLNYEQF

J gene: TRBJ2-7
V gene: TRBV7-9
D gene: TRBD2
CDR3 protein: ASSPLAGGPNEQY

J gene: TRBJ1-3
V gene: TRBV6-1
D gene: TRBD1
CDR3 protein: ASTSGGLGNTIY

J gene: TRBJ1-6
V gene: TRBV11-2
D gene: TRBD1
CDR3 protein: ASSYRGRVSPLH

J gene: TRBJ1-2
V gene: TRBV28
D gene: NA
CDR3 protein: ASSPIGQFYGYT

J gene: TRBJ1-2
V gene: TRBV7-2
D gene: NA
CDR3 protein: ASSPSSLDGYT

J gene: TRBJ2-1
V gene: TRBV27
D gene: TRBD2
CDR3 protein: ASSSPPLAGGLEQF

J gene: TRBJ1-6
V gene: TRBV28
D gene: NA
CDR3 protein: ASTLPGKHKSLH

J gene: TRBJ1-1
V gene: TRBV9
D gene: NA
CDR3 protein: ASSAGGVTEAF

J gene: TRBJ1-6
V gene: TRBV6-5
D gene: NA
CDR3 protein: ASSYDPRRASPLH

J gene: TRBJ1-2
V gene: TRBV5-6
D gene: NA
CDR3 protein: ASSLGRSGRGVNGYT

J gene: TRBJ2-7
V gene: TRBV4-3
D gene: NA
CDR3 protein: ASRGEHRYEEQY

J gene: TRBJ1-2
V gene: TRBV28
D gene: NA
CDR3 protein: ASSLTGGYT

J gene: TRBJ2-5
V gene: TRBV2
D gene: TRBD2
CDR3 protein: ASAGGRETQY

J gene: TRBJ1-1
V gene: TRBV6-6
D gene: TRBD1
CDR3 protein: ASSRDRANTEAF

J gene: TRBJ2-7
V gene: TRBV5-6
D gene: TRBD1
CDR3 protein: ASSPRGRIAYEQY

J gene: TRBJ2-7
V gene: TRBV7-7
D gene: NA
CDR3 protein: ASSPSGTGGEQY

J gene: TRBJ1-2
V gene: TRBV7-9
D gene: NA
CDR3 protein: ASRRSGETGIGYT

J gene: TRBJ2-7
V gene: TRBV11-2
D gene: NA
CDR3 protein: ASSADAAYEQY

J gene: TRBJ1-1
V gene: TRBV6-5
D gene: NA
CDR3 protein: ASSFLQGTEAF

J gene: TRBJ2-5
V gene: TRBV18
D gene: NA
CDR3 protein: ASSSGETQY

J gene: TRBJ1-2
V gene: TRBV2
D gene: TRBD1
CDR3 protein: ASSEIRGQGEGGYT

J gene: TRBJ2-1
V gene: TRBV4-1
D gene: NA
CDR3 protein: ASSQALGDEQF

J gene: TRBJ1-2
V gene: TRBV6-5
D gene: TRBD1
CDR3 protein: ASSRRDSESGYT

J gene: TRBJ2-5
V gene: TRBV15
D gene: NA
CDR3 protein: ATSVPGNQETQY

J gene: TRBJ1-2
V gene: TRBV2
D gene: NA
CDR3 protein: ASVKQASGYT

J gene: TRBJ2-6
V gene: TRBV4-1
D gene: NA
CDR3 protein: ASSQVGFFEGSGANVLT

J gene: TRBJ1-5
V gene: TRBV12-5
D gene: NA
CDR3 protein: ASTEGRFSNQPQH

J gene: TRBJ2-2
V gene: TRBV28
D gene: NA
CDR3 protein: ASSSTAVGELF

J gene: TRBJ1-3
V gene: TRBV6-5
D gene: NA
CDR3 protein: ATHSGNTIY

J gene: TRBJ2-7
V gene: TRBV19
D gene: TRBD1
CDR3 protein: ASSLVQGAFEQY

J gene: TRBJ1-2
V gene: TRBV6-5
D gene: TRBD1
CDR3 protein: ASSPGRGFFYGYT

J gene: TRBJ1-2
V gene: TRBV27
D gene: NA
CDR3 protein: ASRRAGNYGYT

J gene: TRBJ2-7
V gene: TRBV11-1
D gene: TRBD1
CDR3 protein: ASSKAPGQASYEQY

J gene: TRBJ1-1
V gene: TRBV7-9
D gene: TRBD1
CDR3 protein: ASSTFDRGHNEAF

J gene: TRBJ1-2
V gene: TRBV7-2
D gene: NA
CDR3 protein: ASSPIRGYT

J gene: TRBJ2-7
V gene: TRBV6-5
D gene: NA
CDR3 protein: ASSESLFSYEQY

J gene: TRBJ2-5
V gene: TRBV5-1
D gene: TRBD2
CDR3 protein: ASSWTSGTAGETQY

J gene: TRBJ2-6
V gene: TRBV4-3
D gene: NA
CDR3 protein: ASSQEHRVGANVLT

J gene: TRBJ2-2
V gene: TRBV4-2
D gene: NA
CDR3 protein: ASSPKTRTGELF

J gene: TRBJ1-1
V gene: TRBV14
D gene: NA
CDR3 protein: ASSQEGGGNTEAF

J gene: TRBJ2-7
V gene: TRBV6-6
D gene: NA
CDR3 protein: ASSYSTTANIEQY

J gene: TRBJ1-5
V gene: TRBV18
D gene: NA
CDR3 protein: ASQQGNQPQH

J gene: TRBJ1-6
V gene: TRBV5-1
D gene: NA
CDR3 protein: ASSWGGSGDSPLH

J gene: TRBJ1-3
V gene: TRBV2
D gene: TRBD1
CDR3 protein: ASSRDSGNTIY

J gene: TRBJ1-1
V gene: TRBV7-3
D gene: NA
CDR3 protein: ASSPSGGPLGTEAF

J gene: TRBJ2-5
V gene: TRBV20-1
D gene: NA
CDR3 protein: SAELETQY

J gene: TRBJ2-6
V gene: TRBV6-1
D gene: NA
CDR3 protein: ASSERGSGANVLT

J gene: TRBJ1-1
V gene: TRBV28
D gene: NA
CDR3 protein: ASIIGGGTRNTEAF

J gene: TRBJ1-2
V gene: TRBV6-5
D gene: TRBD1
CDR3 protein: ASRPTGTNYGYT